The rows below give T cell receptor beta chains drawn from one sample of a study of T cell responses to AZD1222 COVID-19 vaccine. The protocol was immunoSEQ multiplex PCR, while the TCRdb copy is restricted to in-frame clones and leaves out a portion. This table has fewer than 130,000 clones, 80% to 95% appearing once. The sequences come from peripheral blood, collected 28 days after the second AZD1222 dose. The receptors come from an adult who received the AZD1222 COVID-19 vaccine. Both conserved end residues are part of each CDR3. Fields, in order: clone size, J gene, D gene, V gene, CDR3 DNA, CDR3 protein. A D gene is named only where the DNA matches it firmly. Expanded clones are given a class, and other clones once, few, many or no size at all.

size: .; J: TRBJ2-4; D: .; V: TRBV5-1; DNA: TGCGCCAGCAGCTTTGGGGCAGGACTAGCCAAAAACATTCAGTACTTC; CDR3: CASSFGAGLAKNIQYF
size: .; J: TRBJ2-7; D: .; V: TRBV5-1; DNA: TGCGCCAGCAGCTTGGTTACGGGTGTGGGGGCCGGCGCGAAACTCTACGAGCAGTACTTC; CDR3: CASSLVTGVGAGAKLYEQYF
size: .; J: TRBJ2-5; D: TRBD2; V: TRBV4-2; DNA: TGTGCCAGCAGCCAAGATCTCCTAGCGGGGGAAGAGACCCAGTACTTC; CDR3: CASSQDLLAGEETQYF
size: .; J: TRBJ2-2; D: TRBD2; V: TRBV5-5; DNA: TGTGCCAGCAGCTTCCTAGCGGGACGAAACACCGGGGAGCTGTTTTTT; CDR3: CASSFLAGRNTGELFF
size: .; J: TRBJ2-2; D: .; V: TRBV12-2; DNA: TGTGCAAGTCGCAAAAGGTCAAACTCGAACACCGGGGAGCTGTTTTTT; CDR3: CASRKRSNSNTGELFF
size: .; J: TRBJ2-5; D: TRBD2; V: TRBV5-1; DNA: TGCGCCAGCAGCTTGGGTGGGACTACTGTGGAGACCCAGTACTTC; CDR3: CASSLGGTTVETQYF
size: .; J: TRBJ1-3; D: .; V: TRBV2; DNA: TGTGCCAGCAGTGCAGCGCGGGGACGCGGGGGAAACACCATATATTTT; CDR3: CASSAARGRGGNTIYF
size: .; J: TRBJ1-6; D: .; V: TRBV25-1; DNA: TGTGCCAGCAGTGAATACGAGGGAGGCAATTCACCCCTCCACTTT; CDR3: CASSEYEGGNSPLHF
size: .; J: TRBJ2-2; D: .; V: TRBV7-3; DNA: TGTGCCAGCAGCCCAGTCTTGGGCGGGGAGCTGTTTTTT; CDR3: CASSPVLGGELFF
size: .; J: TRBJ2-5; D: .; V: TRBV2; DNA: TGTGCCAGCAGTGCGGCCAGGGGGGGTGAGACCCAGTACTTC; CDR3: CASSAARGGETQYF
size: .; J: TRBJ1-1; D: TRBD1; V: TRBV5-1; DNA: TGCGCCAGCAGCTTGTCAACAGGGGGCTACACTGAAGCTTTCTTT; CDR3: CASSLSTGGYTEAFF
size: many; J: TRBJ2-6; D: .; V: TRBV3-1/TRBV3-2; DNA: TGTGCCAGCAGCTCCCCGGAGGACACCTACTATGGCTCTGGGGCCAACGTCCTGACTTTC; CDR3: CASSSPEDTYYGSGANVLTF
size: .; J: TRBJ2-1; D: TRBD2; V: TRBV19; DNA: TGTGCCAGTAGTACGGGAGCGGGGTTCAGCTCCTACAATGAGCAGTTCTTC; CDR3: CASSTGAGFSSYNEQFF
size: .; J: TRBJ1-6; D: TRBD1; V: TRBV5-1; DNA: TGCGCCAGCAGCTCTGGACAGGCTTTGAGCTCCTATAATTCACCCCTCCACTTT; CDR3: CASSSGQALSSYNSPLHF
size: .; J: TRBJ1-1; D: TRBD1; V: TRBV9; DNA: TGTGCCAGCAGCGTATGGGGGACAGGGAGCACTGAAGCTTTCTTT; CDR3: CASSVWGTGSTEAFF
size: once; J: TRBJ2-1; D: .; V: TRBV6-4; DNA: TGTGCCAGCAGTCAGGACGAGAACAATGAGCAGTTCTTC; CDR3: CASSQDENNEQFF
size: .; J: TRBJ1-1; D: TRBD1; V: TRBV19; DNA: TGTGCCAGTAGCCTACAGGGGATGAACACTGAAGCTTTCTTT; CDR3: CASSLQGMNTEAFF
size: .; J: TRBJ1-5; D: .; V: TRBV12-3/TRBV12-4; DNA: TGTGCCAGCAGTCTGTCCGGACATCAGCCCCAGCATTTT; CDR3: CASSLSGHQPQHF
size: .; J: TRBJ1-4; D: TRBD1; V: TRBV6-6; DNA: TGTGCCAGCAGTTACCCCGGGACAGGGATTGAAAAACTGTTTTTT; CDR3: CASSYPGTGIEKLFF
size: .; J: TRBJ2-2; D: .; V: TRBV6-5; DNA: TGTGCCAGCACTCAACTAGGGCCGAACACCGGGGAGCTGTTTTTT; CDR3: CASTQLGPNTGELFF
size: .; J: TRBJ1-4; D: TRBD1; V: TRBV23-1; DNA: TGCGCCAGCAGTCAGGGCCTGAGACAGGGGCCGCATAATGAAAAACTGTTTTTT; CDR3: CASSQGLRQGPHNEKLFF
size: .; J: TRBJ1-6; D: TRBD1; V: TRBV5-1; DNA: TGCGCCAGCAGTCGAGACAGGGCCTATAATTCACCCCTCCACTTT; CDR3: CASSRDRAYNSPLHF
size: .; J: TRBJ2-6; D: TRBD1; V: TRBV18; DNA: TGTGCCAGCTCACCTCGGGACAGGGCTGGGGCCAACGTCCTGACTTTC; CDR3: CASSPRDRAGANVLTF
size: .; J: TRBJ1-6; D: .; V: TRBV9; DNA: TGTGCCAGCAGCGTACGTGCAGGCTCAAATTCACCCCTCCACTTT; CDR3: CASSVRAGSNSPLHF
size: .; J: TRBJ1-1; D: .; V: TRBV19; DNA: TGTGCCAGTACCGATCCGGGGAAGCACGCTTATGAAGCTTTCTTT; CDR3: CASTDPGKHAYEAFF
size: .; J: TRBJ1-1; D: .; V: TRBV5-1; DNA: TGCGCCAGCAGCTTGGGGTCCCTAGGGAACACTGAAGCTTTCTTT; CDR3: CASSLGSLGNTEAFF
size: .; J: TRBJ1-1; D: .; V: TRBV5-1; DNA: TGCGCCAGCAGCCCGGCTCTGAACACTGAAGCTTTCTTT; CDR3: CASSPALNTEAFF
size: .; J: TRBJ1-1; D: .; V: TRBV10-1; DNA: TGCGCCAGCAGTGGAGAGAGGCCCGGCCTCTACACTGAAGCTTTCTTT; CDR3: CASSGERPGLYTEAFF
size: .; J: TRBJ2-3; D: .; V: TRBV7-2; DNA: TGTGCCAGCAGCTTAAAGGATACGCAGTATTTT; CDR3: CASSLKDTQYF
size: .; J: TRBJ2-7; D: .; V: TRBV15; DNA: TGTGCCACCAGCAGAGAACTGACAGGTTACGAGCAGTACTTC; CDR3: CATSRELTGYEQYF
size: .; J: TRBJ1-4; D: .; V: TRBV30; DNA: TGTGCCTGGAGTGGCGGGGCTAATGAAAAACTGTTTTTT; CDR3: CAWSGGANEKLFF
size: .; J: TRBJ2-3; D: TRBD2; V: TRBV5-1; DNA: TGCGCCAGCAGTGTAGCGGGGGGGCCGGGGGACGCAGATACGCAGTATTTT; CDR3: CASSVAGGPGDADTQYF
size: .; J: TRBJ1-6; D: TRBD1; V: TRBV4-2; DNA: TGTGCCAGCGGAGGGGACAGGGCTAATTCACCCCTCCACTTT; CDR3: CASGGDRANSPLHF
size: once; J: TRBJ1-1; D: .; V: TRBV12-5; DNA: TGTGCTAGTGGTTCGACGGTCATGAACACTGAAGCTTTCTTT; CDR3: CASGSTVMNTEAFF
size: once; J: TRBJ2-3; D: .; V: TRBV11-1; DNA: TGTGCCAGCAGCATAAATCCTAGCACAGATACGCAGTATTTT; CDR3: CASSINPSTDTQYF
size: .; J: TRBJ1-1; D: .; V: TRBV7-9; DNA: TGTGCCAGCACCGACCTTTTGACGGTTCCTTTCTTT; CDR3: CASTDLLTVPFF
size: .; J: TRBJ1-6; D: .; V: TRBV7-6; DNA: TGTGCCAGCAGCTTAGCGCCGGGAGCAGAGTCACCCCTCCACTTT; CDR3: CASSLAPGAESPLHF
size: .; J: TRBJ1-3; D: .; V: TRBV7-2; DNA: TGTGCCAGCAGCCCTTCGAGGCCCGGAAACACCATATATTTT; CDR3: CASSPSRPGNTIYF
size: .; J: TRBJ2-3; D: TRBD1; V: TRBV5-1; DNA: TGCGCCAGCCGGGGACAGGGAACACAATTAGATACGCAGTATTTT; CDR3: CASRGQGTQLDTQYF
size: .; J: TRBJ2-7; D: .; V: TRBV3-1/TRBV3-2; DNA: TGTGCCAGCAGCCAACAGTACGAGCAGTACTTC; CDR3: CASSQQYEQYF
size: .; J: TRBJ2-3; D: TRBD1; V: TRBV3-1/TRBV3-2; DNA: TGTGCCAGCAGCACCCGACAGGGGCCCACAGATACGCAGTATTTT; CDR3: CASSTRQGPTDTQYF
size: .; J: TRBJ1-4; D: TRBD1; V: TRBV5-1; DNA: TGCGCCAGCAGCTTGGAGACAGGGGTTGAAAAACTGTTTTTT; CDR3: CASSLETGVEKLFF
size: .; J: TRBJ2-7; D: TRBD1; V: TRBV5-1; DNA: TGCGCCAGCAGCTTGGCCGGTGGTGGGGCAGGGGGTCCCAACGAGCAGTACTTC; CDR3: CASSLAGGGAGGPNEQYF
size: .; J: TRBJ2-5; D: .; V: TRBV5-1; DNA: TGCGCCAGCAGCTTTTCGGGGGGCGGGGCCCAAGAGACCCAGTACTTC; CDR3: CASSFSGGGAQETQYF